This TCR beta chain was sequenced during a study of cytomegalovirus exposure and HLA in healthy donors. Overall study context: From donors who were HLA-typed, an early data release held about 85 million unique TCRs.

The junction had 12 bases not matched to a gene; V was cut back by 6 bases and J by 7 bases. The CDR3 extends over 14 amino acids. Germline assignment: CDR1 MDHEN and CDR2 SYDVKM. With 60 Vbeta and 13 Jbeta primers, the PCR was carried out. Clones were read by immunoSEQ multiplex PCR, and TCRdb kept only the in-frame ones, dropping some. The sample comprises some 150,000 clones, around 90% of which are singletons, and over 0.8% rests with the top ten. The source material was PBMCs. This receptor was identified in a woman under 40 in good health and CMV-seronegative. The J gene is TRBJ2-7, the V gene TRBV28; 7 bases are shared with TRBD2. The CDR3 DNA is TGTGCCAGCAGCCCCGCCAGCGGGACGCGGGAGCAGTACTTC. It codes for CASSPASGTREQYF.